Given below is one T cell receptor beta chain in context. Its antigen remains unknown. Donors were systemically healthy Caucasian individuals from Russia aged roughly 6 to 100 years. RNA extraction gave at least 6 micrograms of total RNA per sample. Sample-barcoded 5' priming and a J-beta primer mix drove a second PCR of roughly 7 to 11 cycles. In TCRdb, the 5' RACE reads were re-called with MiXCR into one record per CDR3 protein. Among some 1.4 million distinct CDR3 sequences listed, 42% were seen once. These data are taken from a study of blood T cells in healthy people across ages. Study-level information: About one barcoded beta molecule per two T cells came from capture by template switching. Broader study findings: Greater diversity and more naive CD4+ cells were seen in long-lived donors than in aged donors.

The clonotype originates from a woman in her late teens or twenties in good health. The specimen was blood.

The DNA for the CDR3 is TGCAGTGCTAGTCAGTGGGGAAAAGATACGCAGTATTTT. Translating it yields CSASQWGKDTQYF. The chain combines TRBV20-1 with TRBJ2-3; D ambiguous. Germline CDR1 DFQATT, CDR2 SNEGSKA (reference sequence). The CDR3 is 13 amino acids. Deletions cut 3 bases from V and 5 bases from J, with 12 bases between.